Presented here are 26 T cell receptor beta chains from one specimen sequenced in a study of PD-1 blockade in classical Hodgkin lymphoma. Assay used: immunoSEQ multiplex PCR; TCRdb lists only in-frame clones, some missing. The data contain 40,000 to 65,000 clones, 81% of them seen just once; the ten biggest clones take up around 17%. Every single patient, without exception, relapsed after autologous stem cell transplantation, and brentuximab vedotin exposure varied. Material: peripheral blood mononuclear cells (PBMCs), obtained at baseline. These receptor sequences come from a human donor with classical Hodgkin lymphoma.

This chain links TRBV19 with TRBJ1-2; D ambiguous. CDR1 and CDR2 from the germline V gene are LNHDA and SQIVND (reference sequence). CDR3 length: 17 residues. The V end was cut by 5 bases, the J end by 0 bases, with 19 bases between. CDR3 in amino acids: CASSPQSTNLPNYGYTF. As DNA, the CDR3 is TGTGCCAGTAGTCCCCAGAGTACGAACTTGCCTAACTATGGCTACACCTTC.

The chain has TRBV7-9 and TRBJ2-5; 7 bases are a match to TRBD2. The CDR3 covers 16 residues. Trimming removed 5 bases from V and 2 bases from J; junction bases left unmatched: 11. Looked up from germline, CDR1 is SEHNR and CDR2 is FQNEAQ (reference sequence). This CDR3 is CASSPEVAGAQETQYF. CDR3 nucleotides: TGTGCCAGCAGCCCCGAGGTGGCGGGAGCACAAGAGACCCAGTACTTC.

Only a few counts were recorded for this clone. The chain has TRBV7-6 and TRBJ2-1, with D hard to call. The germline V gene encodes CDR1 SGHVS and CDR2 FNYEAQ. The CDR3 covers 16 residues. Deletions cut 4 bases from V and 2 bases from J, with 15 bases between. This CDR3 reads CASSSGSGSPYNEQFF. CDR3 bases: TGTGCCAGCAGCTCGGGCTCGGGTAGCCCCTACAATGAGCAGTTCTTC. Looking up the rest from reference TRBV7-6 and TRBJ2-1 gives the full variable domain: GAGVSQSPRYKVTKRGQDVALRCDPISGHVSLYWYRQALGQGPEFLTYFNYEAQQDKSGLPNDRFSAERPEGSISTLTIQRTEQRDSAMYRCASSSGSGSPYNEQFFGPGTRLTVL.

The V call is TRBV27, the J call TRBJ1-1; no reliable D call. Per the germline V gene, CDR1 is MNHEY and CDR2 is SMNVEV (reference sequence). Trimming removed 7 bases at V and 5 bases at J, with 14 bases between. CDR3 length equals 13 residues. The DNA for the CDR3 is TGTGCCAGCAATGCTCTCGAAAGTACTGAAGCTTTCTTT. Translation gives CASNALESTEAFF.

The chain recombines TRBV11-2 with TRBJ2-1, with D perhaps given as TRBD1 or TRBD2 (5 bases each). In germline, CDR1 is SGHAT, CDR2 FQNNGV. CDR3 length equals 13 residues. Trimming shortened V by 1 base and J by 4 bases, and 5 bases separated the two germline ends. The CDR3, as DNA: TGTGCCAGCAGCTTAGGGGGGTACAATGAGCAGTTCTTC. Translation gives CASSLGGYNEQFF.

The chain uses TRBV7-9 and TRBJ1-3; TRBD1 aligns across 7 bases. CDR3 length: 17 residues. Trimming cost V 5 bases and J 2 bases; bases outside gene matches: 12. CDR1 and CDR2 from the germline V gene are SEHNR and FQNEAQ (reference sequence). The CDR3 protein is CASSPRQGVSPGNTIYF. The CDR3 coding sequence is TGTGCCAGCAGCCCCCGACAGGGCGTCTCCCCTGGAAACACCATATATTTT.

The chain has TRBV6-5 and TRBJ1-1; a possible D gene is TRBD1 (5 bases). Trimming left V 6 bases short and J 5 bases short, with 10 bases between. CDR3 length: 12 residues. Germline loops: CDR1 MNHEY, CDR2 SVGAGI. For the CDR3, the DNA is TGTGCCAGCAGGGGGGAGCCGACTGAAGCTTTCTTT. Translation: CASRGEPTEAFF.

The gene calls are TRBV7-9 and TRBJ2-1; either TRBD1 or TRBD2 may fit D (5 bases each). The V gene lost 5 bases and the J gene lost 6 bases, with 17 bases spanning the gap. The CDR3 has 15 residues. Germline-derived CDR1 and CDR2 are SEHNR and FQNEAQ (reference sequence). The CDR3: CASSLPGRSTNEQFF. CDR3 DNA sequence: TGTGCCAGCAGCCTTCCGGGGCGTTCGACCAATGAGCAGTTCTTC.

DNA for the CDR3: TGTGCCAGCAGCTTAAGAGTAGAGGGGTACGAGCAGTACGTC. This translates into CASSLRVEGYEQYV. The chain carries TRBV11-3 and TRBJ2-7; D is possibly TRBD1 or TRBD2 (5 bases each). The CDR3 consists of 14 residues. Trimming shortened V by 2 bases and J by 4 bases, and 12 bases separated the two germline ends. Germline loops: CDR1 SGHNT, CDR2 YENEEA.

As regards this clone: Germline is not matched at one junction end, which may reflect a read error. The rearrangement uses TRBV2 and TRBJ2-3; a weak D match, TRBD1 (5 bases). The CDR3 length is 14 residues. From germline, CDR1 is SNHLY and CDR2 FYNNEI. CDR3 bases: TGTGCCAGCAGGATTCAGCAGGGCACGGATACGCAGTATTTT. This codes for CASRIQQGTDTQYF.

The chain carries TRBV14 and TRBJ2-7; D is uncertain. Per germline, CDR1 SGHDN and CDR2 FVKESK. Trimming cost V 4 bases and J 3 bases, with 10 bases left between them. The CDR3 is 13 amino acids. The CDR3 sequence is CASSRPVLYEQYF. As DNA, the CDR3 is TGTGCCAGCAGCCGACCGGTTCTCTACGAGCAGTACTTC.

The rearrangement links TRBV6-5 to TRBJ2-7, with no clear D. V lost 2 bases to trimming and J lost 2 bases, with 13 bases between them. CDR1 and CDR2 (germline): MNHEY, SVGAGI. This CDR3 is 15 amino acids long. CDR3 coding DNA: TGTGCCAGCAGTTACGGCAGCTTCCCTACCTACGAGCAGTACTTC. Translation: CASSYGSFPTYEQYF.

V and J are TRBV5-5 and TRBJ1-2; a possible D gene is TRBD1 (6 bases). The V gene's germline CDR1 is SGHKS and CDR2 YYEKEE (reference sequence). The CDR3 is 15 residues long. V was shortened by 0 bases and J by 7 bases, with 16 bases between the two germline ends. The CDR3 reads CASSLDFGSGAGYTF. CDR3 coding DNA: TGTGCCAGCAGCTTGGATTTCGGCTCGGGGGCTGGCTACACCTTC.

The genes are TRBV10-3 and TRBJ1-1; 7 nucleotides agree with TRBD1. Germline trimming cut 6 bases from V and 1 base from J; bases unmatched to any gene: 8. The CDR3 runs 15 residues. In germline, CDR1 is ENHRY, CDR2 SYGVKD. The CDR3 spells CAIRDPGQKNTEAFF. Here the CDR3 DNA reads TGTGCCATCAGGGATCCGGGACAGAAGAACACTGAAGCTTTCTTT.

This chain connects TRBV7-8 to TRBJ2-3; possibly TRBD2 for D (6 bases). The CDR3 spans 15 residues. Trimming left V 1 base short and J 6 bases short, with 14 bases between. The germline V gene has CDR1 SGHVS and CDR2 FQNEAQ. CDR3 in amino acids: CASSLDTGRGDTQYF. In DNA form, the CDR3 reads TGTGCCAGCAGCTTAGATACCGGGAGAGGGGATACGCAGTATTTT.

The chain is built from TRBV7-9 and TRBJ1-2; D remains ambiguous. The V gene lost 5 bases and the J gene lost 4 bases, with 17 bases spanning the gap. Germline V gene lookup returns CDR1 SEHNR and CDR2 FQNEAQ (reference sequence). The CDR3 runs 15 residues. CDR3 sequence reads: CASSPEGRPAYGYTF. The CDR3 region has the DNA TGTGCCAGCAGCCCTGAGGGCAGGCCTGCCTATGGCTACACCTTC.

V gene TRBV4-1 combines with J gene TRBJ2-1; the match to TRBD2 covers 9 bases. Germline V gene lookup returns CDR1 MGHRA and CDR2 YSYEKL. V dropped 0 bases and J dropped 4; count of bases not matched to a gene: 4. The CDR3 extends over 16 amino acids. The CDR3 reads CASSQETSGWYNEQFF. The DNA of the CDR3 is TGCGCCAGCAGCCAAGAAACTAGCGGGTGGTACAATGAGCAGTTCTTC.

This clone was seen only once. The chain recombines TRBV21-1 with TRBJ2-7; TRBD1 is the table's D call and was not checked against the DNA. TRBV21-1 is termed a pseudogene. This CDR3 contains 12 residues. CDR3 residues: CASERGSYEQYV. The CDR3 DNA is TGTGCCAGCGAAAGGGGTTCCTACGAGCAGTACGTC.

The rearrangement joins TRBV4-1 to TRBJ1-2; no clear D. The germline V gene has CDR1 MGHRA and CDR2 YSYEKL. V lost 0 bases and J lost 8, with 16 bases in between. This CDR3 comprises 15 residues. In DNA form, the CDR3 reads TGCGCCAGCAGCCAAGACAGCACCTGGGAGGAAGGCTACACCTTC. This sequence encodes CASSQDSTWEEGYTF.

The chain recombines TRBV7-2 with TRBJ2-2, with D tentatively TRBD1 (6 bases). Germline V gives CDR1 SGHTA, CDR2 FQGNSA. V was cut by 6 bases and J by 5 bases, with 13 bases left in between. The CDR3 contains 14 residues. CDR3 in DNA: TGTGCCAGCAGTCATTCCCAGGGGACCGGGGAGCTGTTTTTT. Protein product: CASSHSQGTGELFF.

The rearrangement links TRBV29-1 to TRBJ2-1; 10 bases fit TRBD1. J was trimmed by 8 bases and V by 5 bases; bases with no gene match: 6. Germline CDR1 and CDR2: SQVTM and ANQGSEA. The CDR3 covers 13 residues. CDR3 bases: TGCAGCGTTCCGGGACAGGGGACGTATGAGCAGTTCTTC. It yields the protein CSVPGQGTYEQFF.

This chain links TRBV14 with TRBJ2-7; D is possibly TRBD1 (5 bases). Germline V gene lookup returns CDR1 SGHDN and CDR2 FVKESK. The CDR3 has 15 residues. The V end was cut by 4 bases, the J end by 0 bases, with 13 bases between. CDR3 nucleotides: TGTGCCAGCAGCCCCCCAAGTAGGGGCTCCTACGAGCAGTACTTC. Protein sequence: CASSPPSRGSYEQYF.

CDR3 coding DNA: TGTGCCATCAGTGAGACTCGGAAGGGTTATGAAAAACTGTTTTTT. Translated: CAISETRKGYEKLFF. V usage is TRBV10-3 and J usage is TRBJ1-4; D not certain. The V end was cut by 2 bases, the J end by 6 bases, with 13 bases between. The V gene's germline CDR1 is ENHRY and CDR2 SYGVKD. This CDR3 is 15 amino acids long.

The chain has TRBV6-5 and TRBJ2-3; possible D gene TRBD2, 5 bases. There are 14 residues in the CDR3. CDR1 and CDR2 from the germline V gene are MNHEY and SVGAGI. V lost 2 bases and J 2 bases, leaving 8 bases between the germline ends. CDR3 DNA: TGTGCCAGCAGTTACCTGGACTTCACAGATACGCAGTATTTT. This encodes CASSYLDFTDTQYF.

V is TRBV5-6 and J is TRBJ2-7; TRBD1 aligns across 7 bases. The CDR3 has 12 residues. Germline values: CDR1 SGHDT, CDR2 YYEEEE. After removal of 3 bases from V and 5 bases from J, the junction contained 2 bases not matched to a gene. The CDR3 sequence: CASSWQGDEQYF. CDR3 nucleotides: TGTGCCAGCAGCTGGCAGGGGGACGAGCAGTACTTC.

This rearrangement joins TRBV29-1 to TRBJ1-2, with D maybe TRBD1 (6 bases). V was clipped by 5 bases and J by 4 bases, with 14 bases between them. Germline lookup yields CDR1 SQVTM and CDR2 ANQGSEA. This CDR3 is built from 13 residues. The CDR3 is CSVHRALGYGYTF. The CDR3 DNA follows: TGCAGCGTTCACAGGGCTCTGGGCTATGGCTACACCTTC.